This T cell receptor beta chain appears in the sequencing data of a study of T-cell reconstitution after alpha-beta-depleted transplantation in children. Whole-study findings and limits: The origin of high day-60 TCRbeta diversity in some patients lay in surviving recipient T cells and thymic progenitors.

This clonotype appeared a few times. Its antigen is unknown. The V segment lost 0 bases and the J segment 5 bases; nucleotides outside the gene matches: 7. The CDR3 has 16 residues. Germline V gene data show CDR1 as PRHDT and CDR2 as FYEKMQ (reference sequence). Preparing the TCRbeta library involved the use of unique molecular identifiers. TCRdb called the PCR reads again in MiXCR, with one record for every CDR3 protein. This repertoire shows over 200,000 distinct CDR3 sequences, under 20% found once; its top ten account for about two fifths. The chain links TRBV13 to TRBJ2-5; 9 bases are shared with TRBD2. The clonotype was recovered from a male patient between 2 and 10 years old who had a stem cell transplant for acute lymphoblastic leukemia, so the T cells may come from the graft donor. Source: PBMCs, mostly from graft donor cells, taken 360 days after TCRalphabeta/CD19-depleted stem cell transplant. The CDR3 DNA reads as TGTGCCAGCAGCTTAGGTTTACTAGCGGGTCACGAGACCCAGTACTTC. This sequence encodes CASSLGLLAGHETQYF.